Presented here are 4 T cell receptor beta chains from one specimen sequenced in a study of PD-1 blockade in classical Hodgkin lymphoma. Measured with immunoSEQ multiplex PCR; TCRdb has only the in-frame clones, and not every one. The sample lists under 20,000 clones, 70% occurring once. The time point is: cycle 4 day 1 (C4D1), after more than five weeks of nivolumab. Following autologous stem cell transplantation, relapse occurred in every patient, and exposure to brentuximab vedotin varied. Using magnetic negative selection, the CD4+ T cells were separated out of thawed PBMCs. The sample was CD4+ T cells from blood, taken before the fourth cycle of nivolumab. The source of these receptors is a human donor with classical Hodgkin lymphoma.

The CDR3 coding sequence is TGCGCCAGCAGCTTGGGAGTCGGGACGTTTGGCTACGAGCAGTACTTC. Its translation is CASSLGVGTFGYEQYF. The chain combines TRBV5-1 with TRBJ2-7; D is perhaps TRBD1 or TRBD2 (5 bases each). The CDR3 sequence is 16 residues long. With 0 bases removed from V and 3 bases from J, the gap between germline ends came to 16 bases. Germline V gene sequence: CDR1 SGHRS, CDR2 YFSETQ.

The V gene is TRBV10-3, the J gene TRBJ1-2; perhaps TRBD1 as D (5 bases). The germline V gene encodes CDR1 ENHRY and CDR2 SYGVKD. CDR3 length: 13 residues. The V end lost 9 bases, the J end lost 5 bases, and 16 bases lay between the germline ends. The CDR3 DNA sequence: TGTGCCATTCAGTCGGGGACGTCTTATGGCTACACCTTC. Its protein is CAIQSGTSYGYTF.

The CDR3 region is CASSVGQGASGNTIYF. DNA of the CDR3: TGTGCCAGCAGCGTCGGACAGGGGGCTTCTGGAAACACCATATATTTT. The chain is built from TRBV9 and TRBJ1-3; 11 bases align to TRBD1. V shed 2 bases, J shed 1 base, and the junction held 2 bases outside the gene matches. CDR1 SGDLS and CDR2 YYNGEE come from the germline V gene. This CDR3 spans 16 amino acids.

This clone was detected only a few times. V is TRBV6-5 and J is TRBJ1-2; no clear D. Trimming pared 0 bases from V and 6 bases from J, leaving 11 bases between. CDR3 length equals 14 residues. CDR1 and CDR2 from the germline V gene are MNHEY and SVGAGI. The CDR3 sequence is CASSYSFSGNGYTF. CDR3 in DNA: TGTGCCAGCAGTTACTCGTTTAGTGGGAATGGCTACACCTTC.